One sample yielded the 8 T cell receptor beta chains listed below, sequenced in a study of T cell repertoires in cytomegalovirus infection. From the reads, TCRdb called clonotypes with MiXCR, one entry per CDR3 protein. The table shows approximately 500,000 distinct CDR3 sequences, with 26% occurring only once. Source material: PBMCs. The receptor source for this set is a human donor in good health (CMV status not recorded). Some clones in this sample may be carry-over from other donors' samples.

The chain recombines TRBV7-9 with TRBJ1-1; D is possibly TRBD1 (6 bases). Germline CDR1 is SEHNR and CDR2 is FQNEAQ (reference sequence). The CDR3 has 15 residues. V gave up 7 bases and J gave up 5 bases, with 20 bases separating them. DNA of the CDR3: TGTGCCAGCAAAAAGGGGGGGGAAGGGTGGACTGAAGCTTTCTTT. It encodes CASKKGGEGWTEAFF.

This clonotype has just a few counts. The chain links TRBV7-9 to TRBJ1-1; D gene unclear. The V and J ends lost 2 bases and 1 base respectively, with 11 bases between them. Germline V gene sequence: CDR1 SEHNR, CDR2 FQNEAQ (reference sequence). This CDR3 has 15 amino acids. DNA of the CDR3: TGTGCCAGCAGCTTATGGGCGTCGCGGAACACTGAAGCTTTCTTT. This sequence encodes CASSLWASRNTEAFF. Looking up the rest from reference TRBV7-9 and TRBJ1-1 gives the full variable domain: DTGVSQNPRHKITKRGQNVTFRCDPISEHNRLYWYRQTLGQGPEFLTYFQNEAQLEKSRLLSDRFSAERPKGSFSTLEIQRTEQGDSAMYLCASSLWASRNTEAFFGQGTRLTVV.

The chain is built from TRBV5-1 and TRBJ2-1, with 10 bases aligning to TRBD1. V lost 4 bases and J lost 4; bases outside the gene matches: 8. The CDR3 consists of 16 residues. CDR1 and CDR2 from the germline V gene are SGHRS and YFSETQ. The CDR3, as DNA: TGCGCCAGCAGCCCCCGGCCGGGACAGGGGTACAATGAGCAGTTCTTC. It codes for CASSPRPGQGYNEQFF.

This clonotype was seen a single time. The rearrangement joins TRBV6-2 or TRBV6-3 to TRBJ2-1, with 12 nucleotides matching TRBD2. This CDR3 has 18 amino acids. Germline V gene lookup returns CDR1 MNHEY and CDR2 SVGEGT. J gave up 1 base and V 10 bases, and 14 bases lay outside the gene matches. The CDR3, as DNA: TGTGCCACCCGAGGAGCTAGCGGGAGGGCCAGGTCCTACAATGAGCAGTTCTTC. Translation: CATRGASGRARSYNEQFF.

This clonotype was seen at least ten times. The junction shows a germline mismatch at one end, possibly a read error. The CDR3 bases are TGTGCCTGCAGCAGGACTAGCGGGAGGGCCGGCACAGATACGCAGTATTTT. Translated, it gives CACSRTSGRAGTDTQYF. The J gene is TRBJ2-3, the V gene TRBV7-2, with 15 bases lining up with TRBD2. Germline CDR1 reads SGHTA; CDR2 reads FQGNSA. There are 17 residues in the CDR3.

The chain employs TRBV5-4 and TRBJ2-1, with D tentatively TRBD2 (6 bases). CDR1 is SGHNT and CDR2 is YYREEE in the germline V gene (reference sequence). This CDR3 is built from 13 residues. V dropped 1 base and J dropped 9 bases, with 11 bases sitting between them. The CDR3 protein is CASSLYLGGEQFF. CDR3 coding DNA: TGTGCCAGCAGCTTGTATTTGGGAGGTGAGCAGTTCTTC.

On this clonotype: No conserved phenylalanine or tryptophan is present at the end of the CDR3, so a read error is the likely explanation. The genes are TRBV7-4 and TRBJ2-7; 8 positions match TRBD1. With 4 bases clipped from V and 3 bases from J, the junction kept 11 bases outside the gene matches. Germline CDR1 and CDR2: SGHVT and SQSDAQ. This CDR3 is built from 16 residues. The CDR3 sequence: CASSSKDRVTDYEQYY. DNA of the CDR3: TGTGCCAGCAGCTCTAAGGACAGGGTGACGGACTACGAGCAGTACTAC.

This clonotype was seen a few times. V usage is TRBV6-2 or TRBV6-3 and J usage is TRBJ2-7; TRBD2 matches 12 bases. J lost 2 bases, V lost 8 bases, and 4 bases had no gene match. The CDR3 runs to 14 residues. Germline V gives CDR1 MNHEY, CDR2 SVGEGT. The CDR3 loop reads CASQGTSGPYEQYF. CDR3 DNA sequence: TGTGCCAGCCAAGGGACTAGCGGGCCCTACGAGCAGTACTTC.